A single TCR beta chain is shown here with its context. Its cognate antigen has yet to be identified. No base-level quality is on record; no much larger clone is a single base apart. The sample's treatment or condition label, in plain terms: roughly 10-day PBMC culture with coronavirus spike peptide pools or control peptides (ViraFEST assay). The study used the ViraFEST assay, which expanded antigen-specific T cells with peptide pools and then identified expanded clonotypes by TCR sequencing. Positive SARS-CoV-2 PCR tests in the convalescent patients dated from March to December 2020, before Alpha, Beta and Delta variants emerged in the United States. Each well held some 2 million PBMCs cultured with around 10 ug/ml peptide pools in IMDM containing roughly 5% human AB serum and 9.5 to 10 IU/ml IL-2. Half of the culture medium was replaced with fresh IL-2-containing medium on days 3 and 7. After 10 to 11 days of culture, CD4+ T cells were isolated by negative selection with the EasySep CD4+ T cell isolation kit. Ficoll-Paque Plus gradient centrifugation was used to isolate PBMCs from whole blood, and the isolated PBMCs were then either used fresh or cryopreserved at -140C. Triplicate wells were generally used for each culture condition.

CDR1 and CDR2 (GTSNPN, SVGIG) derive from the germline V gene (reference sequence). There are 16 amino acids in the CDR3, from cysteine to phenylalanine inclusive. Of the read, only the CDR3 DNA is kept; its 48 bases are in frame from base 1. V ends up 7 bases short and J 11 bases short, with an unmatched junction base count of 15. This record belongs to a study of vaccination and CD4 T cells after COVID-19 (dated 2022 in TCRdb). A note on the overall study: Convalescent patients had a positive SARS-CoV-2 result on nasal swab PCR, and of these patients, several had mild disease and one had severe disease. The cultures were stimulated with overlapping spike peptide pools from SARS-CoV-2 and from the common cold coronaviruses HCoV-NL63, HCoV-OC43 and HCoV-229E. Control cultures received a CEFX viral epitope pool as the positive control, an HIV-1 Nef peptide pool as the negative control, or no peptide. The spike-specific CD4+ TCR repertoire was compared before and after mRNA vaccination in fewer than eleven COVID-19 convalescent patients and several infection-naive healthy vaccine recipients. Each participant got two doses of either the Pfizer-BioNTech BNT162b2 vaccine (n=8) or the Moderna mRNA-1273 vaccine (n=2). The time from the second vaccine dose to post-vaccine blood sampling had a median of roughly 70 days and ranged from about 14 to 250 days. Post-COVID blood samples were collected from convalescent patients a median of around 100 days after diagnosis, with a range of about 35 to 180 days. In the convalescent cohort there were six males and four females, among whom were two Hispanic individuals, seven Caucasians, two Asians and one multiracial person. The study at large found these results: Relatively few convalescent patients were included in the study, and early timepoints after natural infection were not analyzed. Among the post-vaccine SARS-CoV-2-reactive clones in convalescent patients, a median approximately 90% showed up only after vaccination, which suggests vaccine-specific priming. In convalescent patients, nearly all vaccine-specific clones (304 of 307) were found to be mono-reactive for SARS-CoV-2 spike rather than cross-reactive with common cold coronaviruses. An increase in the median number of SARS-CoV-2-reactive clonotypes from approximately 20 after infection to roughly 38 after vaccination was observed, but the change was not found to be significant.

Library construction relied on PCR. DNA from cultured CD4+ T cells underwent TCR sequencing with the Oncomine TCR Beta short-read assay at the Johns Hopkins FTIC core. The QIAamp micro DNA kit was used to extract genomic DNA from the cultured CD4+ T cells. Oncomine TCR Beta libraries made from cultured CD4+ T cells were pooled using unique dual indexes and sequenced on an Illumina iSeq 100. The authors processed their data as follows. Non-productive sequences were removed, and CDR3s that did not start with C, did not end with F or W, or were shorter than 7 amino acids were discarded. Antigen-specific clonotypes were identified using the MANAFEST web application through comparison of peptide-stimulated wells with reference and other culture wells. To be called positive, a clone needed an FDR below 0.05, an odds ratio above 5, and a productive frequency above 0.1% in at least two of three replicate wells. A clonotype counted as cross-reactive if it showed significant expansion both in the SARS-CoV-2 spike wells and in at least one common cold coronavirus spike condition. Using R version 3.6.1, CDR3 homology was evaluated through Levenshtein distances (stringdist) along with unrooted phylogenetic trees (ape). The public sequencing data were trimmed at Q25 with fastp and processed into clonotypes with MiXCR by TCRdb, which kept only in-frame beta chains. Here each entry gathers all rows of one CDR3 protein and keeps the most common genes and DNA. V and J calls and clone size were set by TCRdb, not the authors. In all, the sample holds 15,000 to 25,000 distinct CDR3 sequences, and around 43% of those were seen once. The ten largest clones take up 4% of the sample.

The sequenced sample was CD4+ T cells from blood, cultured in vitro, obtained before SARS-CoV-2 vaccination. The receptor comes from a human donor who had recovered from COVID-19. This chain joins TRBV30 to TRBJ1-6; 12 of the junction bases match TRBD1. For the CDR3, the sequence is CAFFSSGQGALAPLHF. The DNA reads TGTGCCTTCTTCTCCTCGGGACAGGGGGCTCTTGCACCCCTCCACTTT. Reference TRBV30 and TRBJ1-6 genes cover what lies past the CDR3, so the full variable domain is SQTIHQWPATLVQPVGSPLSLECTVEGTSNPNLYWYRQAAGRGLQLLFYSVGIGQISSEVPQNLSASRPQDRQFILSSKKLLLSDSGFYLCAFFSSGQGALAPLHFGNGTRLTVT.